One and the same sample provided the 20 T cell receptor beta chains below, sequenced in a study of blood T cells in healthy people across ages. Next came a second PCR, run for about 7 to 12 cycles, which used a sample-barcoded 5' primer along with a J-beta primer mix. TCRdb recomputed calls from the 5' RACE reads with MiXCR, one row per CDR3 protein. Of roughly 800,000 distinct CDR3 sequences listed, under 30% are singletons. The data were also submitted as part of a second study, on T cells of mothers and their children.

Sequencing was done on a sample of blood. These receptors were obtained from a boy between 10 and 17 years old in good health.

Notes on this clonotype: One junction end disagrees with the germline gene, perhaps due to a read error. V usage is TRBV20-1 and J usage is TRBJ2-1; 8 bases match TRBD2. Germline V gene data show CDR1 as DFQATT and CDR2 as SNEGSKA (reference sequence). The CDR3 totals 16 residues. The CDR3 sequence is CSAGDYSGNAYNEQFF. CDR3 DNA sequence: TGCAGTGCTGGAGATTATAGCGGGAACGCTTACAATGAGCAGTTCTTC.

With regard to this clonotype: The junction shows a germline mismatch at one end, possibly a read error. This sequence joins TRBV7-6 and TRBJ2-6; D may match TRBD1 or TRBD2 (5 bases each). This CDR3 comprises 17 residues. Germline values: CDR1 SGHVS, CDR2 FNYEAQ. The CDR3 spells CASSPSGLTSGANVLTF. CDR3 nucleotide sequence: TGTGCCAGCAGCCCATCCGGACTGACGTCTGGGGCCAACGTCTTGACTTTC.

V is TRBV5-1 and J is TRBJ2-5, with TRBD2 as a possible D gene (5 bases). Germline CDR1 SGHRS, CDR2 YFSETQ. Trimming removed 0 bases from V and 1 base from J, with 10 bases in between. The length of the CDR3 is 15 residues. In DNA, the CDR3 is TGCGCCAGCAGCTTGGAGCGGTCAGCCCAAGAGACCCAGTACTTC. Its translation is CASSLERSAQETQYF. Full variable domain (missing parts from reference TRBV5-1 and TRBJ2-5): KAGVTQTPRYLIKTRGQQVTLSCSPISGHRSVSWYQQTPGQGLQFLFEYFSETQRNKGNFPGRFSGRQFSNSRSEMNVSTLELGDSALYLCASSLERSAQETQYFGPGTRLLVL.

The chain combines TRBV29-1 with TRBJ2-6, with TRBD1 matching over 7 bases. The CDR3 has 13 amino acids. Per germline, CDR1 SQVTM and CDR2 ANQGSEA. The V segment lost 5 bases and the J segment 4 bases; nucleotides outside the gene matches: 2. In nucleotides, the CDR3 is TGCAGCGTTACAGGGGTAGGGGCCAACGTCCTGACTTTC. Residues: CSVTGVGANVLTF. The full variable domain, its missing parts supplied by reference TRBV29-1 and TRBJ2-6, is SAVISQKPSRDICQRGTSLTIQCQVDSQVTMMFWYRQQPGQSLTLIATANQGSEATYESGFVIDKFPISRPNLTFSTLTVSNMSPEDSSIYLCSVTGVGANVLTFGAGSRLTVL.

This clonotype was counted only a few times. This CDR3 is CSARLAVTGELFF. CDR3 nucleotide sequence: TGCAGTGCTCGCCTGGCGGTCACCGGGGAGCTGTTTTTT. This rearrangement joins TRBV20-1 to TRBJ2-2; no firm D call. Trimming stripped 5 bases from V and 4 bases from J, with 11 bases between. This CDR3 has 13 residues. Germline lookup yields CDR1 DFQATT and CDR2 SNEGSKA (reference sequence).

This chain uses TRBV24-1 with TRBJ2-3; 8 positions match TRBD2. V was clipped by 1 base and J by 14 bases; unmatched bases: 4. Germline V CDR1 and CDR2: KGHDR, SFDVKD. This CDR3 has 12 residues. CDR3 coding DNA: TGTGCCACCAGTGATTTCGGGACTAGTTTGTATTTT. Protein sequence: CATSDFGTSLYF.

The chain couples TRBV7-9 to TRBJ2-1, with 8 bases identical to TRBD2. V was pared by 5 bases and J by 2 bases, with 8 bases of the junction left unmatched. CDR1 is SEHNR, CDR2 FQNEAQ, per germline (reference sequence). The CDR3 contains 16 residues. The CDR3 loop is CASSTRAGGPYNEQFF. The CDR3 DNA follows: TGTGCCAGCAGCACGAGGGCGGGGGGCCCCTACAATGAGCAGTTCTTC.

CDR3: CSVLPPARSSYNEQFF. CDR3 DNA sequence: TGCAGCGTTCTCCCGCCAGCTCGGAGCTCCTACAATGAGCAGTTCTTC. The rearrangement uses TRBV29-1 and TRBJ2-1; D gene ambiguous. Trimming left V 5 bases short and J 0 bases short, with 17 bases between. The CDR3 is 16 residues long. CDR1 is SQVTM and CDR2 is ANQGSEA in the germline V gene.

This clonotype appeared a few times. The rearrangement joins TRBV28 to TRBJ2-5; 10 bases align to TRBD2. Germline CDR1 reads MDHEN; CDR2 reads SYDVKM. This CDR3 has 16 amino acids. The ends lost 5 bases at V and 0 bases at J; junction bases unmatched: 6. The CDR3 is CASSDLAGVYQETQYF. As DNA, the CDR3 is TGTGCCAGCAGTGATCTAGCGGGGGTGTACCAAGAGACCCAGTACTTC.

J is TRBJ2-5 and V is TRBV5-1; D remains ambiguous. The J call could be wrong; TRBJ2-7 is a better fit for the DNA end. The CDR3 totals 13 residues. Germline CDR1 and CDR2: SGHRS and YFSETQ. DNA of the CDR3: TGCGCCAGCAGCTCAGATGGAGTCTACGAGCAGTACTTC. It encodes CASSSDGVYEQYF.

This clonotype came up a few times. This chain uses TRBV5-1 with TRBJ1-2; 7 bases align to TRBD1. This CDR3 spans 12 amino acids. Trimming removed 4 bases from V and 8 bases from J; junction bases left unmatched: 5. Germline CDR1 reads SGHRS; CDR2 reads YFSETQ. CDR3 in amino acids: CASSPTGLGYTF. In DNA, the CDR3 is TGCGCCAGCAGCCCGACAGGGCTAGGCTACACCTTC. Using reference TRBV5-1 and TRBJ1-2 for the parts outside the CDR3, the full variable domain is KAGVTQTPRYLIKTRGQQVTLSCSPISGHRSVSWYQQTPGQGLQFLFEYFSETQRNKGNFPGRFSGRQFSNSRSEMNVSTLELGDSALYLCASSPTGLGYTFGSGTRLTVV.

This chain uses TRBV2 with TRBJ1-5; the match to TRBD1 covers 9 bases. V was pared by 8 bases and J by 4 bases, with 12 bases of the junction left unmatched. This CDR3 is 16 amino acids long. From germline, CDR1 is SNHLY and CDR2 FYNNEI. The CDR3 nucleotides are TGTGCCAGCGGGGGCTGGACAGGGGCCCATAATCAGCCCCAGCATTTT. The encoded protein is CASGGWTGAHNQPQHF.

The V gene is TRBV5-1, the J gene TRBJ2-1; tentatively, D is TRBD2 (6 bases). The CDR3 runs 14 residues. Germline loops: CDR1 SGHRS, CDR2 YFSETQ. With 0 bases removed from V and 5 bases from J, the gap between germline ends came to 9 bases. Here the CDR3 reads CASSLGLGNNEQFF. As DNA, the CDR3 is TGCGCCAGCAGCTTGGGACTAGGTAACAATGAGCAGTTCTTC.

This clonotype was seen repeatedly, ten times or more. The rearrangement uses TRBV6-6 and TRBJ2-2, with a weak D call TRBD2 (5 bases). V shed 2 bases and J shed 5 bases, with 6 bases lying between them. Germline V lookup: CDR1 MNHNY, CDR2 SVGAGI (reference sequence). The CDR3 consists of 13 residues. CDR3 DNA: TGTGCCAGCAGTTACGAGGGAACCGGGGAGCTGTTTTTT. Residues: CASSYEGTGELFF.

In the case of this clonotype: Its ends do not fully match the called genes, so a read error is possible. This chain joins TRBV5-1 and TRBJ2-5, with D perhaps matching TRBD2 (5 bases). CDR3 length: 15 amino acids. Germline CDR1 reads SGHRS; CDR2 reads YFSETQ. CDR3 coding DNA: TGCGCCAGCAGCTTGACTAGTTTGTACCAAGAGGCCCAGTACTTC. This codes for CASSLTSLYQEAQYF.

This clonotype was counted ten times or more. The chain carries TRBV7-3 and TRBJ1-1, with D possibly matching TRBD1 (5 bases). From germline, CDR1 is SGHTA and CDR2 FQGTGA. V was pared by 0 bases and J by 5 bases, with 7 bases between. The CDR3 runs to 13 residues. CDR3 DNA sequence: TGTGCCAGCAGCTTAACCAGGGAAACTGAAGCTTTCTTT. This codes for CASSLTRETEAFF. The full variable domain, in which reference TRBV7-3 and TRBJ1-1 provide the parts outside the CDR3, is GAGVSQTPSNKVTEKGKYVELRCDPISGHTALYWYRQSLGQGPEFLIYFQGTGAADDSGLPNDRFFAVRPEGSVSTLKIQRTERGDSAVYLCASSLTRETEAFFGQGTRLTVV.

This chain uses TRBV6-6 with TRBJ1-4; 8 bases are shared with TRBD1. Germline lookup yields CDR1 MNHNY and CDR2 SVGAGI (reference sequence). The CDR3 is 14 amino acids. After removal of 8 bases from V and 15 bases from J, the junction contained 17 bases not matched to a gene. CDR3 sequence (DNA): TGTGCCAGCGCCCTAGGCAGGGGGCAACAGAGGGTGTTTTTT. As protein: CASALGRGQQRVFF.

The chain has TRBV13 and TRBJ2-7; 8 bases are shared with TRBD2. After removal of 5 bases from V and 8 bases from J, the junction contained 8 bases not matched to a gene. This CDR3 is 13 amino acids long. From germline, CDR1 is PRHDT and CDR2 FYEKMQ (reference sequence). CDR3 in DNA: TGTGCCAGCAGCCCCCGTCCGGGAGGGCAGCAGTACTTC. This codes for CASSPRPGGQQYF.

This clonotype has only a few counts. The CDR3 loop reads CASSSPGGADRDTQYF. The CDR3 DNA reads TGCGCCAGCAGCTCCCCAGGGGGCGCGGATAGAGATACGCAGTATTTT. The V gene is TRBV5-1, the J gene TRBJ2-3; 8 positions agree with TRBD1. The V segment lost 3 bases and the J segment 5 bases; nucleotides outside the gene matches: 11. In germline, CDR1 is SGHRS, CDR2 YFSETQ. The CDR3 has 16 residues. The variable domain in full, completed from reference TRBV5-1 and TRBJ2-3, reads KAGVTQTPRYLIKTRGQQVTLSCSPISGHRSVSWYQQTPGQGLQFLFEYFSETQRNKGNFPGRFSGRQFSNSRSEMNVSTLELGDSALYLCASSSPGGADRDTQYFGPGTRLTVL.

This clonotype was seen a few times. This rearrangement joins TRBV5-5 to TRBJ2-3; TRBD1 agrees at 7 bases. The CDR3 runs 17 residues. The trim removed 4 bases at V and 2 bases at J, leaving 13 bases unmatched. Germline V lookup: CDR1 SGHKS, CDR2 YYEKEE (reference sequence). The DNA for the CDR3 is TGTGCCAGCAGCCGCTCTACAGGGGCGAAAAACACAGATACGCAGTATTTT. This sequence encodes CASSRSTGAKNTDTQYF. Variable domain in full (rest from reference TRBV5-5 and TRBJ2-3): DAGVTQSPTHLIKTRGQQVTLRCSPISGHKSVSWYQQVLGQGPQFIFQYYEKEERGRGNFPDRFSARQFPNYSSELNVNALLLGDSALYLCASSRSTGAKNTDTQYFGPGTRLTVL.